The 24 T cell receptor beta chains below were found in one sample sequenced in a study of T cell changes during pregnancy in multiple sclerosis. TCRdb keeps only in-frame clones here, not all; method: immunoSEQ multiplex PCR. The sample comprises 90,000 to 95,000 clones, under 95% of which are singletons, and 0.85% to 0.95% rests with the top ten. Specimen: peripheral blood, collected before pregnancy. The receptors were sampled from a female donor with multiple sclerosis, enrolled in a pregnancy study.

The chain employs TRBV29-1 and TRBJ2-2; 11 bases align to TRBD1. V trimming: 8 bases; J trimming: 7 bases; junction bases outside the gene matches: 6. This CDR3 comprises 13 residues. Germline V gives CDR1 SQVTM, CDR2 ANQGSEA. The CDR3 nucleotides read TGCAGCTACTGGGACAGGGGGGACGGGGAGCTGTTTTTT. The encoded protein is CSYWDRGDGELFF.

The chain couples TRBV5-1 to TRBJ1-3; 8 bases fit TRBD1. V was clipped by 0 bases and J by 4 bases; unmatched bases: 0. Germline-derived CDR1 and CDR2 are SGHRS and YFSETQ. The CDR3 totals 14 residues. CDR3 nucleotide sequence: TGCGCCAGCAGCTTGGCAGGGGGCGGAAACACCATATATTTT. It encodes CASSLAGGGNTIYF.

The genes are TRBV19 and TRBJ1-1; perhaps TRBD1 as D (5 bases). The V and J ends lost 3 bases and 4 bases respectively, with 12 bases between them. CDR3 length equals 14 residues. Germline V gene data show CDR1 as LNHDA and CDR2 as SQIVND (reference sequence). The CDR3 DNA is TGTGCCAGTAGTATCAGGGACGGGGGCACTGAAGCTTTCTTT. Residues: CASSIRDGGTEAFF.

This rearrangement joins TRBV30 to TRBJ2-3, with a possible D match to TRBD1 (6 bases). Germline values: CDR1 GTSNPN, CDR2 SVGIG (reference sequence). V was trimmed by 6 bases and J by 1 base, leaving 17 bases between them. CDR3 size: 15 residues. The CDR3 sequence: CACMPWTARTDTQYF. The CDR3 DNA is TGTGCCTGCATGCCATGGACAGCCCGCACAGATACGCAGTATTTT.

The V and J genes are TRBV5-1 and TRBJ2-1; D is perhaps TRBD2 (6 bases). CDR3 length: 15 residues. CDR1 and CDR2 from the germline V gene are SGHRS and YFSETQ. V lost 3 bases, J lost 2 bases, and 12 bases lay in between. The CDR3 nucleotides read TGCGCCAGCAGCTCCCGGGAGACCCCCTACAATGAGCAGTTCTTC. Translated, it gives CASSSRETPYNEQFF. Using reference TRBV5-1 and TRBJ2-1 for the parts outside the CDR3, the full variable domain is KAGVTQTPRYLIKTRGQQVTLSCSPISGHRSVSWYQQTPGQGLQFLFEYFSETQRNKGNFPGRFSGRQFSNSRSEMNVSTLELGDSALYLCASSSRETPYNEQFFGPGTRLTVL.

The chain links TRBV4-1 to TRBJ2-1, with 9 bases lining up with TRBD2. The V gene end was trimmed by 4 bases and the J gene end by 12 bases; junction bases not matched to a gene: 16. Germline lookup yields CDR1 MGHRA and CDR2 YSYEKL. The CDR3 totals 16 residues. This CDR3 is CASSLEIAGAKDGQFF. CDR3 DNA sequence: TGCGCCAGCAGCCTAGAGATAGCGGGGGCCAAAGACGGGCAGTTCTTC.

The CDR3 sequence: CASSPGLAREQYF. The CDR3 region has the DNA TGTGCCAGCAGCCCGGGACTAGCCCGCGAGCAGTACTTC. The V call is TRBV11-3, the J call TRBJ2-7; 9 nucleotides match TRBD2. The germline gives CDR1 SGHNT, CDR2 YENEEA. The CDR3 has 13 residues. The V segment lost 5 bases and the J segment 6 bases; nucleotides outside the gene matches: 5.

The gene calls are TRBV2 and TRBJ1-2; no clear D. Germline loops: CDR1 SNHLY, CDR2 FYNNEI. The V and J ends lost 8 bases and 7 bases respectively, with 17 bases between them. This CDR3 has 13 residues. The CDR3 loop reads CASGRSELSGYTF. CDR3 DNA sequence: TGTGCCAGCGGGCGAAGTGAGCTCTCTGGCTACACCTTC.

CDR3 in DNA: TGTGCCAGCAGTGCCAGGCCTTCAAATGAAAAACTGTTTTTT. It translates to CASSARPSNEKLFF. The rearrangement links TRBV6-1 to TRBJ1-4; D is uncertain. The CDR3 length is 14 residues. V lost 4 bases, J lost 5 bases, and 11 bases lay in between. Looked up from germline, CDR1 is MNHNS and CDR2 is SASEGT.

This sequence joins TRBV5-1 and TRBJ2-2, with a weak D call TRBD2 (6 bases). Germline V gives CDR1 SGHRS, CDR2 YFSETQ. The V end lost 7 bases, the J end lost 5 bases, and 15 bases lay between the germline ends. This CDR3 is built from 14 residues. The CDR3: CASANPAGTGELFF. The CDR3 DNA sequence: TGCGCCAGCGCTAATCCGGCGGGGACCGGGGAGCTGTTTTTT.

The V call is TRBV19, the J call TRBJ1-5, with D tentatively TRBD1 (5 bases). Trimming left V 2 bases short and J 7 bases short, with 12 bases between. The CDR3 extends over 14 amino acids. In germline, CDR1 is LNHDA, CDR2 SQIVND (reference sequence). The CDR3 spells CASSIRQGGQPQHF. CDR3 bases: TGTGCCAGTAGTATAAGGCAGGGAGGACAGCCCCAGCATTTT.

This clone was seen just once. The CDR3 DNA is TGTGCCAGCAGCGTCCGGGGGGAGTACGAGCAGTACTTC. The encoded protein is CASSVRGEYEQYF. This chain uses TRBV11-3 with TRBJ2-7; 7 positions agree with TRBD2. Germline V lookup: CDR1 SGHNT, CDR2 YENEEA. The length of the CDR3 is 13 residues. Unmatched junction bases numbered 5, after V lost 5 bases and J lost 4 bases.

CDR3 protein: CSVDSRGTEQYF. As DNA, the CDR3 is TGCAGCGTTGATAGCAGGGGGACCGAGCAGTACTTC. The chain recombines TRBV29-1 with TRBJ2-7; 7 nucleotides match TRBD1. CDR1 SQVTM and CDR2 ANQGSEA come from the germline V gene. The CDR3 is 12 residues long. Trimming at V came to 3 bases and at J to 6 bases, leaving 5 bases not matched to a gene.

This clone appeared a single time. The J gene is TRBJ1-5, the V gene TRBV6-5, with 8 bases fitting TRBD1. Germline V lookup: CDR1 MNHEY, CDR2 SVGAGI. V trimming: 4 bases; J trimming: 3 bases; junction bases outside the gene matches: 5. CDR3 length equals 15 residues. The CDR3 bases are TGTGCCAGCAGTTCCTCAGGGGGCTTCAATCAGCCCCAGCATTTT. The encoded protein is CASSSSGGFNQPQHF.

The chain carries TRBV11-1 and TRBJ2-7; 8 bases agree with TRBD1. The CDR3 totals 15 residues. CDR1 is SGHAT and CDR2 is FQDESV in the germline V gene (reference sequence). The J segment lost 3 bases and the V segment lost 3 bases, leaving 7 bases of the junction unmatched. The CDR3 region has the DNA TGTGCCAGCAGCTTGGACAGGGCTGGAGACTACGAGCAGTACTTC. This gives the protein CASSLDRAGDYEQYF.

The J gene is TRBJ1-1, the V gene TRBV10-3; weak D call: TRBD1 (5 bases). V lost 3 bases and J lost 2, with 7 bases in between. Germline assignment: CDR1 ENHRY and CDR2 SYGVKD. This CDR3 spans 13 amino acids. CDR3 amino acids: CAISDRENTEAFF. CDR3 sequence (DNA): TGTGCCATCAGTGACAGGGAAAACACTGAAGCTTTCTTT.

V is TRBV6-5 and J is TRBJ2-1; 9 bases fit TRBD2. CDR1 and CDR2 (germline): MNHEY, SVGAGI. This CDR3 is 15 amino acids long. V lost 7 bases to trimming and J lost 9 bases; unmatched junction nucleotides: 13. CDR3 nucleotide sequence: TGTGCCAGCACCTACCCGCGCGGGGGGGGAAGTGAGCAGTTCTTC. Protein: CASTYPRGGGSEQFF.

The chain recombines TRBV19 with TRBJ2-7; 10 bases match TRBD1. With 4 bases clipped from V and 4 bases from J, the junction kept 4 bases outside the gene matches. Germline assignment: CDR1 LNHDA and CDR2 SQIVND (reference sequence). This CDR3 spans 14 amino acids. The CDR3 DNA sequence: TGTGCCAGTAGTACGGGACAGGGGTTATACGAGCAGTACTTC. Amino acid sequence: CASSTGQGLYEQYF.

This sequence joins TRBV19 and TRBJ1-1, with D possibly matching TRBD1 (6 bases). The ends were cut back, 4 bases at V and 4 bases at J, with 10 bases in the middle. This CDR3 has 13 residues. Germline V lookup: CDR1 LNHDA, CDR2 SQIVND (reference sequence). CDR3 sequence: CASSTRQATEAFF. The CDR3 DNA is TGTGCCAGTAGTACGCGACAGGCCACTGAAGCTTTCTTT. Looking up the rest from reference TRBV19 and TRBJ1-1 gives the full variable domain: DGGITQSPKYLFRKEGQNVTLSCEQNLNHDAMYWYRQDPGQGLRLIYYSQIVNDFQKGDIAEGYSVSREKKESFPLTVTSAQKNPTAFYLCASSTRQATEAFFGQGTRLTVV.

This clone was seen more than once but under ten times. The chain employs TRBV5-1 and TRBJ1-5, with a possible D match to TRBD1 (6 bases). CDR1 and CDR2 from the germline V gene are SGHRS and YFSETQ. The V gene lost 3 bases and the J gene lost 7 bases, with 11 bases spanning the gap. The CDR3 has 13 amino acids. Written as DNA, the CDR3 is TGCGCCAGCAGCTCACAGGGTGGCCAGCCCCAGCATTTT. Translated, it gives CASSSQGGQPQHF.

The V call is TRBV5-1, the J call TRBJ2-3; D unclear. Germline lookup yields CDR1 SGHRS and CDR2 YFSETQ. There are 14 residues in the CDR3. Trimming stripped 8 bases from V and 6 bases from J, with 19 bases between. CDR3: CASDAGSSADTQYF. CDR3 nucleotides: TGCGCCAGTGATGCCGGCTCTAGTGCCGATACGCAGTATTTT. Looking up the rest from reference TRBV5-1 and TRBJ2-3 gives the full variable domain: KAGVTQTPRYLIKTRGQQVTLSCSPISGHRSVSWYQQTPGQGLQFLFEYFSETQRNKGNFPGRFSGRQFSNSRSEMNVSTLELGDSALYLCASDAGSSADTQYFGPGTRLTVL.

The chain has TRBV5-1 and TRBJ2-7; 12 bases map to TRBD2. CDR1 is SGHRS and CDR2 is YFSETQ in the germline V gene. The V gene end was trimmed by 4 bases and the J gene end by 5 bases; junction bases not matched to a gene: 7. This CDR3 has 15 residues. The CDR3 coding sequence is TGCGCCAGCAGCCCTAGCGGGAGGGATTCGAACGAGCAGTACTTC. This sequence encodes CASSPSGRDSNEQYF.

The chain joins TRBV7-9 to TRBJ1-2; D call uncertain. The CDR3 runs to 15 residues. Trimming took 5 bases from V and 8 from J, leaving 21 bases between them. The germline gives CDR1 SEHNR, CDR2 FQNEAQ (reference sequence). This CDR3 is CASSHESWSGGGYTF. CDR3 coding DNA: TGTGCCAGCAGCCACGAATCTTGGTCTGGAGGCGGCTACACCTTC.

V gene TRBV15 combines with J gene TRBJ1-5; D is unresolved. The germline V and J ends were trimmed by 0 bases and 8 bases, with 11 bases remaining between them. Germline V gives CDR1 LNHNV, CDR2 YYDKDF (reference sequence). The CDR3 is 14 residues long. As DNA, the CDR3 is TGTGCCACCAGCAGAGATCAGGTATACGAGCCCCAGCATTTT. The encoded protein is CATSRDQVYEPQHF.